This is a list of T cell receptor beta chains from one sample in a study of CD8+CD57+ T cells in acquired aplastic anemia. TCRdb analysed the reads with MiXCR anew, one entry per CDR3 protein. The sample has 110,000 or so distinct CDR3 sequences; under 60% are singletons. The sample taken for sequencing was sorted CD4+, CD8+, or CD8+CD57+ T cells (not recorded which) from PBMCs. Every receptor here comes from a human donor with aplastic anemia. Each CDR3 is given with its conserved first and last residue. The order of the fields is V gene, clone size, D gene, J gene, CDR3 DNA, CDR3 protein. A D gene is named only where the DNA matches it firmly. Some rows mark clone size as missing; the rest say once, few, many or name a class of expanded clone.

>TRBV10-3|-|-|TRBJ2-2
TGTGCCACCTCAGGACTCGGGGAGCTGTTTTTT
CATSGLGELFF
>TRBV27|-|TRBD2|TRBJ2-7
TGTGCCAGCAGTTTATCCCTCGGGGCGGGAGGGGTCCTCGAGCAGTACTTC
CASSLSLGAGGVLEQYF
>TRBV25-1|-|-|TRBJ1-2
TGTGCCAGCAGTGACCTGACGGAGATCTATGGCTACACCTTC
CASSDLTEIYGYTF
>TRBV19|-|-|TRBJ1-6
TGTGCCAGTAGTATAGTGCGGGGTAATTCACCCCTCCACTTT
CASSIVRGNSPLHF
>TRBV24-1|-|-|TRBJ2-1
TGTGCCACCAGTGACTACCTAAACAATGAGCAGTTCTTC
CATSDYLNNEQFF
>TRBV20-1|-|TRBD1|TRBJ1-2
TGCAGTGCTAGGGAGACAGGGGGCCATTATGGCTACACCTTC
CSARETGGHYGYTF
>TRBV7-3|few|-|TRBJ1-6
TGTGCCAGCAGCTTAACCAGAACGGAATCACCCCTCCACTTT
CASSLTRTESPLHF
>TRBV2|-|TRBD2|TRBJ2-3
TGTGACAGCAGCGATCCGGCGGGAGAAGATACGCAGTATTTT
CDSSDPAGEDTQYF
>TRBV19|-|TRBD1|TRBJ2-5
TGTGCCAGTAGTATCTACCGACAGGGAGAGACCCAGTACTTC
CASSIYRQGETQYF
>TRBV29-1|-|-|TRBJ2-1
TGCAGCCCTGGAGGGGACTCGCGAGGTGAGCAGTTCTTC
CSPGGDSRGEQFF
>TRBV13|many|-|TRBJ1-1
TGTGCCAGCAGCTTAGTGAACACTGAAGCTTTCTTT
CASSLVNTEAFF
>TRBV10-1|-|-|TRBJ1-1
TGCGCCAGCAGTGATACCACGACACGCGGTGAAGCTTTCTTT
CASSDTTTRGEAFF
>TRBV10-3|-|-|TRBJ2-3
TGTGCCATCAGTGAGTCCGCCAACCCTTACGACCGGCAGTATTTT
CAISESANPYDRQYF
>TRBV27|few|TRBD2|TRBJ2-1
TGTGCCACCTACCCAGCGGGAGGATACAATGAGCAGTTCTTC
CATYPAGGYNEQFF
>TRBV20-1|few|-|TRBJ1-1
TGCAGTGCCCCTCAGGTAGGGGTGAACACTGAAGCTTTCTTT
CSAPQVGVNTEAFF
>TRBV7-3|-|-|TRBJ2-7
TGTGCCAGCAGCTTGGCCGGTTCCGACGAGCAGTACTTC
CASSLAGSDEQYF
>TRBV7-6|many|TRBD2|TRBJ2-3
TGTGCCAGCAGCTTTGGAAGGGTAGCGGGGGGGACCACAGATACGCAGTATTTT
CASSFGRVAGGTTDTQYF
>TRBV5-1|few|-|TRBJ1-1
TGCGCCAGCAGCTTGGCCGACCCTATGAACACTGAAGCTTTCTTT
CASSLADPMNTEAFF
>TRBV24-1|-|TRBD1|TRBJ2-3
TGTGCCACCAGTGACCCCCGACAGGGCCCCTCGTCGGATACGCAGTATTTT
CATSDPRQGPSSDTQYF
>TRBV2|-|-|TRBJ1-2
TGTGCCAGCAGTGGGGCAGGCTATGGCTACACCTTC
CASSGAGYGYTF
>TRBV20-1|-|-|TRBJ2-1
TGCAGTGCTAGAGAGCCGGGTAGCTCCTGCAATGAGCAGTTCTTC
CSAREPGSSCNEQFF
>TRBV2|-|-|TRBJ2-7
TGTGCCAGCAGTGAAGGGGATGTTAGATACGAGCAGTACTTC
CASSEGDVRYEQYF
>TRBV2|-|-|TRBJ2-3
TGTGCCAGCAATAGCGGTCCCCAGGGAGATACGCAGTATTTT
CASNSGPQGDTQYF
>TRBV19|-|-|TRBJ1-1
TGTGCCAGTATAAGAGAGACTGGAATGAACACTGAAGCTTTCTTT
CASIRETGMNTEAFF
>TRBV20-1|-|-|TRBJ1-1
TGCAGTGCCGCGCAGGGAAGTTTGAACACTGAAGCTTTCTTT
CSAAQGSLNTEAFF
>TRBV19|-|-|TRBJ2-1
TGTGCCGGTAGTAGACAGTACAATGAGCAGTTCTTC
CAGSRQYNEQFF
>TRBV15|-|-|TRBJ2-7
TGTGCCACCAGCAGTCAGCCGGGCTACGAGCAGTACTTC
CATSSQPGYEQYF
>TRBV27|-|-|TRBJ1-5
TGTGCCAGCAGGACGCAGGGTCAGCCCCAGCATTTT
CASRTQGQPQHF
>TRBV19|few|-|TRBJ2-5
TGTGCCAGTAGTATAGGCAGGGTATCGGAGACCCAGTACTTC
CASSIGRVSETQYF
>TRBV25-1|-|-|TRBJ2-2
TGTGCCAGCAGTGAATTATTGGGGGAGCTGTTTTTT
CASSELLGELFF
>TRBV4-1|many|-|TRBJ2-7
TGCGCCAGCAGCCAAGCCGGCGGGCGAGGCTACGAGCAGTACTTC
CASSQAGGRGYEQYF
>TRBV15|-|-|TRBJ2-7
TGTGCCACCAGCAGCTTGGGTAGGGGATTAAGCTCCTACGAGCAGTACTTC
CATSSLGRGLSSYEQYF
>TRBV27|many|TRBD2|TRBJ2-7
TGTGCCAGCAGTTCCAGCGGGGGGATCTACGAGCAGTACTTC
CASSSSGGIYEQYF
>TRBV7-4|-|TRBD1|TRBJ2-7
TGTGCCAGCAGCCAGGGGGTTGTGCAGTACTTC
CASSQGVVQYF
>TRBV24-1|once|-|TRBJ2-3
TGTGCCACCACTCTGGGGGGCACAGATACGCAGTATTTT
CATTLGGTDTQYF
>TRBV6-4|-|TRBD1|TRBJ1-1
TGTGCCAGCAGTGGACGGACAGGGCTGGGAGTGAGAGCTTTCTTT
CASSGRTGLGVRAFF
>TRBV13|few|-|TRBJ2-1
TGTGCCAGCAGCTCAGGGGTGACCTACAATGAGCAGTTCTTC
CASSSGVTYNEQFF
>TRBV6-2/TRBV6-3|many|TRBD1|TRBJ1-1
TGTGCCAGCAGCCCAGGGGGACTGGGAGGCACTGAAGCTTTCTTT
CASSPGGLGGTEAFF
>TRBV9|once|TRBD1|TRBJ2-7
TGTGCCAGCAGCGTGGGACAGGGTGGGAGGTACGAGCAGTACTTC
CASSVGQGGRYEQYF
>TRBV10-3|-|-|TRBJ2-5
TGTGCCACCTGCCCCGGACTACCCCAGGAGACCCAGTACTTC
CATCPGLPQETQYF
>TRBV20-1|many|-|TRBJ1-6
TGCAGTGCTAGAGCAAGGGGAGAGTCACCCCTCCACTTT
CSARARGESPLHF
>TRBV15|-|-|TRBJ1-5
TGTGCCACCAGCAGAGTCCAGGTTATGCCCCAGCATTTT
CATSRVQVMPQHF
>TRBV12-3/TRBV12-4|-|-|TRBJ1-2
TGTGCCAGCAGCCCGGCCGGGGGGTTCTATGGCTACACCTTC
CASSPAGGFYGYTF
>TRBV19|few|TRBD1|TRBJ1-2
TGTGCCAGTAGTCTGATAGACAGGGCCGCTGGCTACACCTTC
CASSLIDRAAGYTF
>TRBV29-1|-|-|TRBJ1-1
TGCAGCGTTGTAGCAGGACTCAACACTGAAGCTTTCTTT
CSVVAGLNTEAFF
>TRBV12-3/TRBV12-4|-|-|TRBJ2-1
TGTGCCAGCACACCCAGTCATTATGGCAATGAGCAGTTCTTC
CASTPSHYGNEQFF